This T cell receptor (beta chain) was captured in a study of blood T cell repertoires in COVID-19. Study summary: Acute and convalescent COVID-19 samples came from the United States, Italy and Spain.

This CDR3 region has 17 residues. Trimming removed 3 bases from V and 1 base from J; junction bases left unmatched: 5. Germline CDR1 and CDR2: LGHNA and YNFKEQ. Only in-frame clones appear in the TCRdb table, and some are missing; sequencing was by immunoSEQ multiplex PCR. Of over 130,000 clones listed, roughly 73% were seen once; the top ten hold 9% to 10%. The sample consisted of peripheral blood. This chain uses TRBV4-2 with TRBJ2-3, with 12 bases matching TRBD2. The clonotype comes from a woman in her 50s with active or convalescent COVID-19. The CDR3 bases are TGTGCCAGCAGCCAGGCTAGCGGGGGGGCCCGCACAGATACGCAGTATTTT. Its translation: CASSQASGGARTDTQYF.